The present T cell receptor beta chain was sequenced within a study of metastatic and nonmetastatic thyroid tumors. Whole-study context: The authors compared repertoires across blood and tumor or nodule tissue from malignant and benign thyroid patients. Study results and caveats: Malignant tumors reportedly showed significantly higher TCR beta diversity than benign nodules in both blood and tumor.

This clone was picked up one time. Its antigen is not known. Patients were all untreated before their thyroid surgery. Trimming took off 2 bases at V and 0 bases at J, with 17 bases between the two ends. The germline gives CDR1 GTSNPN, CDR2 SVGIG (reference sequence). This CDR3 contains 17 residues. Study processing details: For papillary thyroid cancer, a distant-metastasis classifier was constructed from CDR3 differences observed across clinicopathological groups. TCRdb re-clonotyped the PCR reads via MiXCR. The V and J calls follow TCRdb's processing rather than the paper's. The table records tens of thousands of clones, around 20% of them present only once.

The TCR sequence derives from a female donor with papillary thyroid cancer or a benign thyroid nodule (not recorded which). Some clones in this sample may be carry-over from other donors' samples. Sequenced sample: blood. The chain couples TRBV30 to TRBJ2-4, with unresolved D. The CDR3 loop reads CAWSPLLRAVAKNIQYF. CDR3 bases: TGTGCCTGGAGTCCCTTATTAAGGGCCGTAGCCAAAAACATTCAGTACTTC.